These T cell receptor beta chains were read from a single sample in a study of CD8 T cells in ankylosing spondylitis. TCRdb re-called the 5' RACE reads with MiXCR, one entry per CDR3 protein. This sample yields roughly 180,000 distinct CDR3 sequences, of which around 13% are seen a single time; more than 15% belongs to the top ten. Sequencing input: blood, either unsorted or a sorted T cell fraction (not recorded which). Receptors were obtained from a male donor with ankylosing spondylitis or in good health (not recorded which). Both conserved end residues are part of each CDR3.

TRBJ2-3,TRBV4-1,CASSQDEGLDTQYF
TRBJ1-4,TRBV27,CASTRVYSNEKLFF
TRBJ2-3,TRBV2,CASNGLAGGPTDTQYF
TRBJ2-1,TRBV18,CASSLRQGAFWDEQFF
TRBJ2-1,TRBV19,CASTTLADSYNEQFF
TRBJ1-1,TRBV15,CATSEDRGMNTEAFF
TRBJ2-3,TRBV6-1,CASRGLAGTDTQYF
TRBJ2-7,TRBV5-8,CASSHGLANEQYF
TRBJ2-1,TRBV20-1,CSAPGGGRDEQFF
TRBJ2-3,TRBV30,CAASGGRGDTQYF
TRBJ1-2,TRBV6-2/TRBV6-3,CASSYSTDNYGYTF
TRBJ1-5,TRBV4-1,CASSRPDRGNHPQHF
TRBJ2-5,TRBV12-3/TRBV12-4,CASSSRSETQYF
TRBJ2-5,TRBV7-9,CASSSGGVYQETQYF
TRBJ1-1,TRBV4-1,CASSGGTGNTEAFF
TRBJ2-3,TRBV20-1,CSARESGLAFTDTQYF
TRBJ2-3,TRBV9,CASSVEGHGTDTQYF
TRBJ2-5,TRBV3-1,CASSQVSKQETQYF
TRBJ2-7,TRBV2,CASSEGQQPYEQYF
TRBJ2-7,TRBV4-1,CASSQGYDWAQEQYF
TRBJ2-2,TRBV20-1,CSALLAGELFF
TRBJ2-3,TRBV9,CASSVEAPADTQYF
TRBJ2-7,TRBV5-4,CASSLQGLGGSYEQYF
TRBJ1-1,TRBV5-1,CASSLTGSAEAFF
TRBJ2-1,TRBV20-1,CSATTGSSYNEQFF
TRBJ2-1,TRBV6-5,CASSYRDGGNEQFF
TRBJ1-1,TRBV5-1,CASSLTGTNTEAFF
TRBJ2-5,TRBV27,CASTSGETQYF
TRBJ1-2,TRBV4-1,CASSQAQGTYGYTF
TRBJ2-5,TRBV27,CASSLWAGLQETQYF
TRBJ2-1,TRBV12-3/TRBV12-4,CASSLPWTGDNEQFF
TRBJ2-1,TRBV12-5,CARPVNEQFF
TRBJ2-3,TRBV19,CASSDGASGPTDTQYF
TRBJ2-3,TRBV7-9,CASSLTLSGGDTQYF
TRBJ2-7,TRBV4-1,CASSQFGGAYEQYF
TRBJ2-7,TRBV5-1,CASSSRTRDRGDEQYF
TRBJ1-2,TRBV20-1,CSAETGTGVGGYTF
TRBJ2-7,TRBV12-3/TRBV12-4,CASSPPDGNYEQYF
TRBJ2-2,TRBV5-6,CASSLGRVERNTGELFF
TRBJ2-7,TRBV7-2,CASSLTGGVAGYEQYF
TRBJ2-7,TRBV27,CASSLDLGSSYEQYF
TRBJ1-1,TRBV12-3/TRBV12-4,CASSLSDGGAEAFF
TRBJ1-5,TRBV2,CASSEFGLLQNNQPQHF
TRBJ1-1,TRBV14,CASSQYTGLGTEAFF
TRBJ2-3,TRBV12-3/TRBV12-4,CASSLMGTSTDTQYF
TRBJ2-2,TRBV10-2,CASSDQIYTGELFF
TRBJ1-1,TRBV7-8,CASSPPGTGLGAFF